This T cell receptor beta chain stems from a study of T-cell memory formation after mild COVID-19. Study-wide context: In these data, TCR clusters were largely donor specific.

This clonotype has a count of ten or more. As yet, its antigen is unknown. Each CDR3 protein gets one entry after TCRdb re-called the 5' RACE reads with MiXCR. This table holds more than 350,000 distinct CDR3 sequences, 15% to 20% found once. Study-wide results and limits: Later expanders leaned CD4+, whereas clones that contracted between day 15 and 85 were balanced CD4/CD8.

The receptor was isolated from a man younger than 30 who had mild COVID-19 (a few samples of this study predate the infection). Cell type and time point are not known. The material sequenced was PBMCs or a T cell subset sorted from them (not recorded which).

CDR3 amino acids: CASSLGLGNSPLHF. As DNA, the CDR3 is TGCGCCAGCAGCTTGGGGTTGGGAAATTCACCCCTCCACTTT. The chain has TRBV5-1 and TRBJ1-6, with unresolved D. CDR3 size: 14 residues. Trimming removed 0 bases at V and 7 bases at J, with 8 bases between. The germline V gene encodes CDR1 SGHRS and CDR2 YFSETQ.